The source of this TCR beta chain is a study of cytomegalovirus exposure and HLA in healthy donors. Study-level background: HLA-typed donors were the source of 90 million or so unique TCRs, which an early data release held.

The PCR had 60 Vbeta and 13 Jbeta primers. The assay was immunoSEQ multiplex PCR, and TCRdb's table has in-frame clones only and misses some. The table includes over 60,000 clones, 70% to 80% detected once. Notes on the study in general: Reported findings show TCR beta sequences accurately forecast HLA-A and HLA-B alleles in most subjects.

Donors had nominal health at sampling but likely had unrecorded immune exposures. Notes on this clone: No antigen is known for it.

The sample was PBMCs. This TCR was sampled from a man aged 18 to 35 in good health and CMV-seronegative.

CDR3 protein: CASSPNGPGGPSDTQYF. The CDR3 DNA reads as TGCGCCAGCAGCCCAAACGGCCCGGGGGGCCCGTCAGATACGCAGTATTTT. This chain links TRBV5-1 with TRBJ2-3; D is possibly TRBD2 (7 bases). The germline V and J ends were trimmed by 4 bases and 4 bases, with 22 bases remaining between them. The CDR3 extends over 17 amino acids. Germline lookup yields CDR1 SGHRS and CDR2 YFSETQ.